This entry describes one TCR beta chain. Tumor tissue was taken before any definitive surgery or chemotherapy was given. The data stem from a study of high-grade serous ovarian cancer treatment subgroups. CDR1 and CDR2 from the germline V gene are LNHDA and SQIVND (reference sequence). V gave up 7 bases and J gave up 1 base, with 11 bases separating them. The CDR3 length is 14 residues. Here immunoSEQ multiplex PCR was the method, and the copy in TCRdb shows in-frame clones only, minus some. The sample lists about 16,000 clones; 73% were seen once. V usage is TRBV19 and J usage is TRBJ1-3, with TRBD1 as a possible D gene (6 bases). This receptor was taken from a human donor with high-grade serous ovarian cancer. The sequenced sample consisted of tumor tissue. The CDR3 DNA sequence: TGTGCCAGTACCTGGGACACTTCTGGAAACACCATATATTTT. Its protein is CASTWDTSGNTIYF.